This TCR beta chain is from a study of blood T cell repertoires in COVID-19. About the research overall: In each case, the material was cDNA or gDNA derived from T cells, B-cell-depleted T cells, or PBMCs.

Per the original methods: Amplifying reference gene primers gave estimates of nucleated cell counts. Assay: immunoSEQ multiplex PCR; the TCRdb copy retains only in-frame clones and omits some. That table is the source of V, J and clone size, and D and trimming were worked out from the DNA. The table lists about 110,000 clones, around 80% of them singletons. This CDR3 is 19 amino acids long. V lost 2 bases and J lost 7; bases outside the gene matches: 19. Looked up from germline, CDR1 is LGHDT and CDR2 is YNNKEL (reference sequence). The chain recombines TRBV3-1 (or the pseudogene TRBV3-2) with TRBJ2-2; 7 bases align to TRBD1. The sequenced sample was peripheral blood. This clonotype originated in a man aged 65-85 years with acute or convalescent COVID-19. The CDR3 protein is CASSQRLLRDRGVNGELFF. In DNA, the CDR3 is TGTGCCAGCAGCCAAAGACTACTAAGGGACAGAGGGGTTAACGGGGAGCTGTTTTTT.